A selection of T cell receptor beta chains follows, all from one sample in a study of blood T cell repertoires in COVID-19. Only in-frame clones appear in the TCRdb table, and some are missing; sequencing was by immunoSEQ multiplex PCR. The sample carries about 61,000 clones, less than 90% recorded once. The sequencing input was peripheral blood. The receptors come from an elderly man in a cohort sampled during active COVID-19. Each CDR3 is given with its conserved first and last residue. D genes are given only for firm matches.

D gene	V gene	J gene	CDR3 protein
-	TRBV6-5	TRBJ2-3	CASSYEGVDTQYF
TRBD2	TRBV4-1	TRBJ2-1	CASSQQTSGLYNEQFF
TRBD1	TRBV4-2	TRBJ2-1	CASSQVAGQGGNEQFF
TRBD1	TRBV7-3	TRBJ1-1	CASSLKGANTEAFF
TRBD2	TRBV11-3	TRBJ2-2	CASSLRGGNTGELFF
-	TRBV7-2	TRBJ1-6	CASSLVGGSSYNSPLHF
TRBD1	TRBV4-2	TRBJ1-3	CASSQDLQGATGNTIYF
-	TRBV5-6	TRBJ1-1	CASSRTGSTEAFF
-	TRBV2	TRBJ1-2	CASSEDIYGYTF
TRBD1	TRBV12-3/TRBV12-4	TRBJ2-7	CASSRQGTYEQYF
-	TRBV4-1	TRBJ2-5	CASSLPGLTETQYF
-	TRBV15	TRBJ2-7	CATSRGGGGNEQYF
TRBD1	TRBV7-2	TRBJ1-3	CASSPGQGSSGNTIYF
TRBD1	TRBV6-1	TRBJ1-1	CASSELDRASEAFF
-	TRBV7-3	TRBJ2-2	CASSLNREGELFF
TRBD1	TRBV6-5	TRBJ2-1	CASSPDRGITNEQFF
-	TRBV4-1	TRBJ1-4	CASSRDGQSNEKLFF
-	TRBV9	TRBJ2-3	CASSVGATTDTQYF
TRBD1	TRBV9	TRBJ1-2	CASSAGAGGNYGYTF
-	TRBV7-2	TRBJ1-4	CASSLGPGLANEKLFF
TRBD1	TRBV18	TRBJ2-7	CASSLSPPGQDTYEQYF
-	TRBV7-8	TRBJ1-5	CASSLGRDIFNQPQHF
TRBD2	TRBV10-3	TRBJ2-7	CAISQTSGVPEQYF
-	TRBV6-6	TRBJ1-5	CASSYLALNQPQHF
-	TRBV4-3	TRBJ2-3	CASSGTGDTQYF
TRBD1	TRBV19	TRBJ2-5	CASSIDGDRGPQETQYF
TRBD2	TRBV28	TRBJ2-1	CASSLYNGGYNEQFF
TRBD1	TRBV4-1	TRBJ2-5	CASSPGTGRFETQYF
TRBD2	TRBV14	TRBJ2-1	CASSQGDYNNEQFF
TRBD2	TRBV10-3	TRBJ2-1	CAISHPEGLAVNEQFF
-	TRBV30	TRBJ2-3	CAWSVKGGTDTQYF
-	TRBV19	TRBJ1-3	CASSMVYSGNTIYF
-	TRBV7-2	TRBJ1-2	CASSRTGGNIQSNYGYTF
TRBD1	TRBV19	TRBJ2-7	CASSPGDRTYEQYF
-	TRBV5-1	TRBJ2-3	CASSSNRESTDTQYF
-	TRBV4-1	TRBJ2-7	CASSPRTAAYEQYF
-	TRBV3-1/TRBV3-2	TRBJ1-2	CASSPDGNYGYTF
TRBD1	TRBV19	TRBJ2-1	CASSIGGQSGQFF
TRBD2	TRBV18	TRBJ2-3	CASSPPGGGAGTDTQYF
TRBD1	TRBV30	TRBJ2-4	CAWSPRQGADKNIQYF
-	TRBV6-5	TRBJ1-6	CASRPGDSPLHF
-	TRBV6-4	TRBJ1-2	CASSETAGGSYGYTF
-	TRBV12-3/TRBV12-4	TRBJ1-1	CASSLLGLTEAFF
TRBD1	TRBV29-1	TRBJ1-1	CSGRTGGGSTEAFF
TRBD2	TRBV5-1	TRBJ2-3	CASSFSGGGDTQYF
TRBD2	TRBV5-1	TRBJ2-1	CASSPPGLAGGGNEQFF
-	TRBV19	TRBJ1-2	CASSRQAERYGYTF